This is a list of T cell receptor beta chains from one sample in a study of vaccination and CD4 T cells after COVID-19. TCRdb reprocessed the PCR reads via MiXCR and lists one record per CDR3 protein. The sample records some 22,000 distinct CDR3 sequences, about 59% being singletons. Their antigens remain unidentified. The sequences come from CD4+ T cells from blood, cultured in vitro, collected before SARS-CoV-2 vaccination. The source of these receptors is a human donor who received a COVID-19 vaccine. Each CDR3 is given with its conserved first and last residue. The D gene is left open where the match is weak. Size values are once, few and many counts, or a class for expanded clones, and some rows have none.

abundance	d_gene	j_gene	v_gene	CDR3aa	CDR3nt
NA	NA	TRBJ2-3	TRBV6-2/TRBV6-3	CASSAPDTQYF	TGTGCCAGCAGTGCTCCAGATACGCAGTATTTT
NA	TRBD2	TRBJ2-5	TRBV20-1	CSARGEGGLETQYF	TGCAGTGCTAGGGGGGAGGGAGGGTTGGAGACCCAGTACTTC
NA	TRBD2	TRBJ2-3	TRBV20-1	CSARGLAGSTDTQYF	TGCAGTGCTAGAGGACTAGCGGGGAGCACAGATACGCAGTATTTT
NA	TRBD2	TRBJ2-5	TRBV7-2	CASSLVPSGGTRGETQYF	TGTGCCAGCAGCTTAGTCCCTAGCGGGGGGACTAGAGGAGAGACCCAGTACTTC
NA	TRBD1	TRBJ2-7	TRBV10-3	CAIRGTGENYEQYF	TGTGCCATCAGAGGGACAGGGGAGAACTACGAGCAGTACTTC
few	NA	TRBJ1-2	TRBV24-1	CATSDSWSGVAYGYTF	TGTGCCACCAGTGATTCCTGGAGCGGGGTCGCCTATGGCTACACCTTC
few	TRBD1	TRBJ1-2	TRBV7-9	CASTAGGRFHGYTF	TGTGCCAGCACGGCAGGGGGAAGGTTTCATGGCTACACCTTC
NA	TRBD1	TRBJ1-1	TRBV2	CASRQGVGRAEAFF	TGTGCCAGCAGGCAGGGGGTCGGGAGAGCTGAAGCTTTCTTT
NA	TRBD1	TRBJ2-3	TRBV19	CASNDRGPFGDTQYF	TGTGCCAGTAATGACAGGGGGCCCTTTGGAGATACGCAGTATTTT
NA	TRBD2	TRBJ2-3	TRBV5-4	CASSDARGGGTDTQYF	TGTGCCAGCAGCGATGCCCGAGGCGGGGGGACAGATACGCAGTATTTT
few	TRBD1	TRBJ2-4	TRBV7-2	CASSLASSGQGAYIQYF	TGTGCCAGCAGCTTAGCCTCATCGGGGCAGGGGGCTTACATTCAGTACTTC
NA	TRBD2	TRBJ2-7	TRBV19	CASSNKRGAFSSYEQYF	TGTGCCAGTAGTAACAAGCGGGGGGCATTCAGCTCCTACGAGCAGTACTTC
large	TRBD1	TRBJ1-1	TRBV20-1	CSAPDRGLSEAFF	TGCAGTGCTCCCGACAGGGGGCTATCTGAAGCTTTCTTT
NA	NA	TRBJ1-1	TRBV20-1	CSARPGAGWNTEAFF	TGCAGTGCTAGACCCGGGGCAGGGTGGAACACTGAAGCTTTCTTT
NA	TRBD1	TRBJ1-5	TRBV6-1	CASRRTGTLDQPQHF	TGTGCCAGCAGACGGACAGGGACATTAGATCAGCCCCAGCATTTT
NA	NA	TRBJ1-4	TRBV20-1	CSAAQGNNEKLFF	TGCAGTGCTGCACAGGGAAATAATGAAAAACTGTTTTTT
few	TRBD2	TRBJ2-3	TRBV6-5	CASSYLLPGLAASSTDTQYF	TGTGCCAGCAGTTACTTACTTCCGGGACTAGCGGCCTCTAGCACAGATACGCAGTATTTT
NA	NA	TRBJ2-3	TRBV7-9	CASSSPTGLRTDTQYF	TGTGCCAGCAGCTCACCGACAGGTTTACGCACAGATACGCAGTATTTT
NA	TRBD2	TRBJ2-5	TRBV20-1	CSARGGLAGDTLETQYF	TGCAGTGCTAGAGGTGGACTAGCGGGGGACACGTTAGAGACCCAGTACTTC
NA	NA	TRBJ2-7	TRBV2	CASSDDRYRNEQYF	TGTGCCAGCAGTGATGACAGGTACAGGAACGAGCAGTACTTC
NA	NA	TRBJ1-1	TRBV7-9	CASSLFGRGEAFF	TGTGCCAGCAGCTTATTTGGGAGGGGGGAAGCTTTCTTT
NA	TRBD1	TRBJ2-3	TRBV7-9	CASSLKARGPPPDTQYF	TGTGCCAGCAGCTTAAAGGCCAGGGGGCCCCCACCAGATACGCAGTATTTT
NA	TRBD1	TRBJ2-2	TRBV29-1	CSVSRGLYTGELFF	TGCAGCGTTTCCAGGGGGTTGTACACCGGGGAGCTGTTTTTT
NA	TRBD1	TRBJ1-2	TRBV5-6	CASSPRGRSGYTF	TGTGCCAGCAGCCCCAGGGGGCGTTCTGGCTACACCTTC
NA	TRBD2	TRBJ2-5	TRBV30	CAWSLAGVRETQYF	TGTGCCTGGAGCCTAGCGGGGGTGAGGGAGACCCAGTACTTC
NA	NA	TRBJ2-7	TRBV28	CASSLFPRQGLPYEQYF	TGTGCCAGCAGTTTATTCCCCCGACAGGGACTACCCTACGAGCAGTACTTC
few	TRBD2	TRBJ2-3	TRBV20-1	CSARGTSGGAEDTQYF	TGCAGTGCTAGAGGGACTAGCGGGGGGGCAGAAGATACGCAGTATTTT
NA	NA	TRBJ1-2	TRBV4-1	CASSQDRFFLSQTSSYGYTF	TGCGCCAGCAGCCAAGATAGATTTTTCCTGTCGCAGACCTCTAGCTATGGCTACACCTTC
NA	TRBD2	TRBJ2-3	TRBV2	CASSVSGGEDTQYF	TGTGCCAGCAGTGTTAGCGGGGGGGAGGATACGCAGTATTTT
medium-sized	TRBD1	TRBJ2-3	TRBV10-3	CAISEGWTGGSTDTQYF	TGTGCCATCAGTGAGGGATGGACAGGGGGTAGCACAGATACGCAGTATTTT
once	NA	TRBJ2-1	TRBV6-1	CASSPGRYNEQFF	TGTGCCAGCAGTCCCGGGCGTTACAATGAGCAGTTCTTC
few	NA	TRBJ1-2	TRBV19	CASSIWAGIVYGYTF	TGTGCCAGTAGTATATGGGCAGGGATTGTCTATGGCTACACCTTC
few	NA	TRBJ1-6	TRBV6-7	CASSYSILFSLAGTYNSPLHF	TGTGCCAGCAGTTACTCGATATTATTCTCTCTGGCAGGCACCTATAATTCACCCCTCCACTTT
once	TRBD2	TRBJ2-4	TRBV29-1	CSAAGLGGNIQYF	TGCAGCGCCGCGGGACTAGGGGGAAACATTCAGTACTTC
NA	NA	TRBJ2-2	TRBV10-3	CAISRGDTGELFF	TGTGCCATCAGTAGGGGGGACACCGGGGAGCTGTTTTTT
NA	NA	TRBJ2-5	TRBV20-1	CSARDAGLGVETQYF	TGCAGTGCTAGAGATGCGGGGCTTGGTGTGGAGACCCAGTACTTC
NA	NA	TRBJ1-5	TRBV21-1	CASSKGSGSNQPQHF	TGTGCCAGCAGCAAAGGGTCAGGGAGCAATCAACCCCAGCATTTT
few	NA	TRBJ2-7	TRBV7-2	CASSIPAAEQYF	TGTGCCAGCAGCATCCCCGCCGCCGAGCAGTACTTC
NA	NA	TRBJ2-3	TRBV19	CASSPPTGWADTQYF	TGTGCCAGTAGCCCACCAACGGGGTGGGCAGATACGCAGTATTTT
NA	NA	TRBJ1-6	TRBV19	CASSKGVSPLHF	TGTGCCAGTAGTAAGGGTGTCTCACCCCTCCACTTT
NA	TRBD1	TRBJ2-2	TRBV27	CASSLLGQGYTGELFF	TGTGCCAGCAGTTTATTGGGACAGGGGTACACCGGGGAGCTGTTTTTT
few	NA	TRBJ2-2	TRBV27	CASSLREGGELFF	TGTGCCAGCAGTTTACGTGAGGGCGGGGAGCTGTTTTTT
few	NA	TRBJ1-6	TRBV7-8	CASSPLTAGGGYSPLHF	TGTGCCAGCAGCCCCCTTACGGCCGGGGGGGGTTATTCACCCCTCCACTTT
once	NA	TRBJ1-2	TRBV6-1	CASSREYGYTF	TGTGCCAGCAGCCGGGAGTATGGCTACACCTTC
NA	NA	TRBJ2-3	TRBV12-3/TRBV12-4	CASSRGLARTDTQYF	TGTGCCAGCAGTCGGGGCTTGGCTCGCACAGATACGCAGTATTTT
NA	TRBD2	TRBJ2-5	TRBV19	CASSRRTSGGLRETQYF	TGTGCCAGTAGCAGGCGCACTAGCGGGGGGCTACGAGAGACCCAGTACTTC
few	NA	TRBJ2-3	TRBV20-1	CSARPGLGDTDTQYF	TGCAGTGCTAGACCGGGACTCGGGGACACAGATACGCAGTATTTT
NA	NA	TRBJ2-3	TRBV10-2	CASSGTGTASTDTQYF	TGCGCCAGCAGTGGCACCGGGACGGCTAGCACAGATACGCAGTATTTT
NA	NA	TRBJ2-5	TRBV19	CASNQGREETQYF	TGTGCCAGTAATCAGGGCAGGGAAGAGACCCAGTACTTC